This T cell receptor (beta chain) came from a study of CD8 T cells in ankylosing spondylitis. General observations from the study: Eight or nine highly homologous variants made up a TCR beta motif that seemed to typify ankylosing spondylitis blood.

A word on this clonotype: The antigen remains undetermined.

Libraries of TCR beta came from quantitative 5'-RACE with molecular barcodes. MiXCR, run by TCRdb on the 5' RACE reads, gives a single entry per CDR3 protein. The sample holds roughly 240,000 distinct CDR3 sequences, less than 9.5% seen once. Per germline, CDR1 DFQATT and CDR2 SNEGSKA (reference sequence). The V gene lost 5 bases and the J gene lost 3 bases, with 8 bases spanning the gap. The CDR3 extends over 12 amino acids. This sequence originates from a female donor with ankylosing spondylitis or in good health (not recorded which). The gene calls are TRBV20-1 and TRBJ2-4; maybe TRBD2 (5 bases). Input material: blood, either unsorted or a sorted T cell fraction (not recorded which). The CDR3 DNA sequence: TGCAGTGCTGAGGGCCACAAAAACATTCAGTACTTC. Its protein product is CSAEGHKNIQYF.